Listed here are 22 T cell receptor beta chains from one sample, sequenced in a study of shared clonotypes between healthy human individuals. Sequencing was performed with immunoSEQ multiplex PCR; in TCRdb, only in-frame clones are kept and a portion is missing. The sample shows 2 million or so clones, roughly 95% of them seen only once. The sample taken for sequencing was naive CD4+ T cells sorted from blood. Subset: CD45RA+ positively selected. Receptor source: a man younger than 30 in good health.

The chain couples TRBV4-1 to TRBJ2-5; D not certain. The V gene lost 3 bases and the J gene lost 0 bases, with 11 bases spanning the gap. Germline V gives CDR1 MGHRA, CDR2 YSYEKL. CDR3 length equals 15 residues. The CDR3 DNA sequence: TGCGCCAGCAGCCATCTCAGTCAGTACCAAGAGACCCAGTACTTC. Translation gives CASSHLSQYQETQYF.

The chain employs TRBV5-4 and TRBJ2-1, with D possibly matching TRBD2 (5 bases). Germline V gene data show CDR1 as SGHNT and CDR2 as YYREEE (reference sequence). V shed 1 base and J shed 7 bases, with 12 bases lying between them. The CDR3 extends over 14 amino acids. CDR3: CASSLTLPGNEQFF. Written as DNA, the CDR3 is TGTGCCAGCAGCTTGACACTTCCGGGGAATGAGCAGTTCTTC. Full variable domain (missing parts from reference TRBV5-4 and TRBJ2-1): ETGVTQSPTHLIKTRGQQVTLRCSSQSGHNTVSWYQQALGQGPQFIFQYYREEENGRGNFPPRFSGLQFPNYSSELNVNALELDDSALYLCASSLTLPGNEQFFGPGTRLTVL.

J is TRBJ2-7 and V is TRBV27; D possibly corresponds to TRBD2 (5 bases). This CDR3 region has 15 residues. V was cut by 6 bases and J by 2 bases, with 17 bases left in between. CDR1 is MNHEY and CDR2 is SMNVEV in the germline V gene (reference sequence). This CDR3 is CASSLGLPSPYEQYF. The CDR3 DNA reads TGTGCCAGCAGCCTCGGACTCCCCTCCCCCTACGAGCAGTACTTC.

The chain couples TRBV10-3 to TRBJ2-5, with 9 bases matching TRBD1. From germline, CDR1 is ENHRY and CDR2 SYGVKD. Trimming took 5 bases from V and 5 from J; bases not matched to a gene: 9. CDR3 length equals 15 residues. The CDR3 loop is CAISHGTGGRETQYF. Here the CDR3 DNA reads TGTGCCATCAGTCACGGCACAGGGGGCCGGGAGACCCAGTACTTC.

This sequence joins TRBV4-1 and TRBJ2-2, with D possibly being TRBD1 (6 bases). The CDR3 runs to 15 residues. Germline V gene data show CDR1 as MGHRA and CDR2 as YSYEKL. V gave up 0 bases and J gave up 5 bases, with 10 bases separating them. The CDR3 DNA sequence: TGCGCCAGCAGCCAAGATACAGGGATAACCGGGGAGCTGTTTTTT. It encodes CASSQDTGITGELFF.

The gene calls are TRBV7-6 and TRBJ2-1, with 11 bases that match TRBD2. V lost 4 bases and J lost 4; bases outside the gene matches: 6. The CDR3 consists of 16 residues. Germline V gives CDR1 SGHVS, CDR2 FNYEAQ. CDR3 in DNA: TGTGCCAGCAGCTCACTAGCGGGAGAAATTTACAATGAGCAGTTCTTC. It codes for CASSSLAGEIYNEQFF.

Comment on this clone: This may come from a read error, since a much larger clone is one base off. V usage is TRBV5-6 and J usage is TRBJ1-1; D unresolved. Trimming left V 3 bases short and J 1 base short, with 4 bases between. Germline CDR1 and CDR2: SGHDT and YYEEEE. The length of the CDR3 is 12 residues. The CDR3 reads CASSSQNTEAFF. CDR3 in DNA: TGTGCCAGCAGCTCCCAGAACACTGAAGCTTTCTTT.

This CDR3 is CSVGVREGGPQHF. In nucleotides, the CDR3 is TGCAGCGTTGGGGTCAGGGAGGGAGGGCCCCAGCATTTT. The J gene is TRBJ1-5, the V gene TRBV29-1, with a possible D match to TRBD1 (5 bases). Trimming cost V 4 bases and J 9 bases, with 16 bases left between them. The CDR3 loop spans 13 amino acids. Germline V gene lookup returns CDR1 SQVTM and CDR2 ANQGSEA.

This chain uses TRBV6-6 with TRBJ2-7, with a tentative D call TRBD1 (6 bases). Trimming shortened V by 6 bases and J by 2 bases, and 14 bases separated the two germline ends. The CDR3 has 14 residues. CDR1 is MNHNY, CDR2 SVGAGI, per germline (reference sequence). CDR3 loop: CASRDRQVPYEQYF. Written as DNA, the CDR3 is TGTGCCAGCAGAGACCGACAGGTTCCCTACGAGCAGTACTTC.

Concerning this clone itself: Other DNA sequences from this sample encode an identical CDR3 as well. The rearrangement uses TRBV5-1 and TRBJ2-1; 10 bases are a match to TRBD2. Trimming removed 0 bases from V and 7 bases from J; junction bases left unmatched: 1. This CDR3 comprises 14 residues. Germline V gene data show CDR1 as SGHRS and CDR2 as YFSETQ. The CDR3 region has the DNA TGCGCCAGCAGCTTGGAACTAGCGGGGAATGAGCAGTTCTTC. The encoded protein is CASSLELAGNEQFF.

CDR3 sequence (DNA): TGCGCCAGCAGCTCAGGGGGGAGGAACACTGAAGCTTTCTTT. As protein: CASSSGGRNTEAFF. This rearrangement joins TRBV5-1 to TRBJ1-1, with 7 nucleotides matching TRBD1. V shed 3 bases and J 1 base; nucleotides not matched to a gene: 3. Germline V gene sequence: CDR1 SGHRS, CDR2 YFSETQ. There are 14 residues in the CDR3.

This chain uses TRBV6-6 with TRBJ1-4, with a possible D match to TRBD1 (5 bases). This CDR3 has 14 residues. The germline V gene encodes CDR1 MNHNY and CDR2 SVGAGI (reference sequence). V dropped 6 bases and J dropped 4 bases, with 12 bases sitting between them. CDR3 loop: CASSRDGRNEKLFF. For the CDR3, the DNA is TGTGCCAGCAGCCGGGACGGACGTAATGAAAAACTGTTTTTT.

The chain recombines TRBV11-2 with TRBJ2-5; 7 nucleotides agree with TRBD2. The germline CDR1 and CDR2 sequences are SGHAT and FQNNGV. With V trimmed by 5 bases and J by 1 base, 7 bases remained unmatched. This CDR3 spans 15 amino acids. The chain's CDR3 is CASSERGRPQETQYF. Written as DNA, the CDR3 is TGTGCCAGCAGCGAGCGGGGTCGACCCCAAGAGACCCAGTACTTC.

The rearrangement joins TRBV7-3 to TRBJ2-7; 13 nucleotides match TRBD2. The CDR3 sequence is 13 residues long. The V segment lost 5 bases and the J segment 7 bases; nucleotides outside the gene matches: 2. Germline V gene lookup returns CDR1 SGHTA and CDR2 FQGTGA. The CDR3 sequence: CASSAGLAGEQYF. CDR3 DNA: TGTGCCAGCAGCGCGGGACTAGCGGGGGAGCAGTACTTC.

Worth noting for this clone: The same CDR3 is also encoded by other DNA sequences in this sample. V gene TRBV5-1 combines with J gene TRBJ2-7, with D possibly called TRBD1 or TRBD2 (5 bases each). The CDR3 spans 13 residues. The germline V and J ends were trimmed by 1 base and 2 bases, with 7 bases remaining between them. Germline V gene data show CDR1 as SGHRS and CDR2 as YFSETQ. The CDR3 DNA reads as TGCGCCAGCAGCTTGAGGGACCCCTACGAGCAGTACTTC. It encodes CASSLRDPYEQYF.

This clone appeared once. The chain combines TRBV5-1 with TRBJ2-3, with 12 bases aligning to TRBD1. J lost 4 bases, V lost 10 bases, and 10 bases had no gene match. This CDR3 is built from 15 residues. The germline CDR1 and CDR2 sequences are SGHRS and YFSETQ. The CDR3 DNA sequence: TGCGCCGGCCGTCCGGGACAGGGGGCCTCAGATACGCAGTATTTT. It codes for CAGRPGQGASDTQYF.

This clone was picked up a small number of times. The V and J genes are TRBV11-3 and TRBJ2-1, with 14 positions matching TRBD2. The V gene's germline CDR1 is SGHNT and CDR2 YENEEA. With 4 bases clipped from V and 8 bases from J, the junction kept 7 bases outside the gene matches. The CDR3 is 16 residues long. CDR3 residues: CASSSGLAGVPDEQFF. In nucleotides, the CDR3 is TGTGCCAGCAGCTCGGGACTAGCGGGAGTTCCCGATGAGCAGTTCTTC. Full variable domain (outside the CDR3, taken from reference TRBV11-3 and TRBJ2-1): EAGVVQSPRYKIIEKKQPVAFWCNPISGHNTLYWYLQNLGQGPELLIRYENEEAVDDSQLPKDRFSAERLKGVDSTLKIQPAELGDSAVYLCASSSGLAGVPDEQFFGPGTRLTVL.

The V gene is TRBV5-6, the J gene TRBJ2-2, with D tentatively TRBD2 (5 bases). The CDR3 contains 16 residues. The germline gives CDR1 SGHDT, CDR2 YYEEEE. V dropped 4 bases and J dropped 4 bases, with 17 bases sitting between them. The CDR3, as DNA: TGTGCCAGCAGCCCTCTCTCCGGGAAAACCACCGGGGAGCTGTTTTTT. Translating it yields CASSPLSGKTTGELFF.

Of note for this clone: One junction end disagrees with the germline gene, perhaps due to a read error. The rearrangement links TRBV7-7 to TRBJ2-1, with 9 positions matching TRBD1. Germline lookup yields CDR1 SSHAT and CDR2 FNYEAQ (reference sequence). The CDR3 length is 13 residues. For the CDR3, the DNA is TGTGCTAGCAGCTGGACAGGGGACGGTGAGCAGTTCTTC. As protein: CASSWTGDGEQFF.

Concerning this clone: The same CDR3 can be traced to other DNA sequences in this sample. The rearrangement joins TRBV11-2 to TRBJ2-7, with 12 bases that match TRBD2. V dropped 1 base and J dropped 3; count of bases not matched to a gene: 1. The CDR3 length is 15 residues. Germline CDR1 reads SGHAT; CDR2 reads FQNNGV. CDR3 DNA sequence: TGTGCCAGCAGCTTAGGACTAGCGGGGGTCTACGAGCAGTACTTC. This sequence encodes CASSLGLAGVYEQYF.

CDR3 DNA: TGTGCCAGCAGTTACGCGGGACAGGGGGCCTTTGAAGCTTTCTTT. Its protein product is CASSYAGQGAFEAFF. The gene calls are TRBV6-5 and TRBJ1-1, with 12 bases aligning to TRBD1. From germline, CDR1 is MNHEY and CDR2 SVGAGI. The length of the CDR3 is 15 residues. Trimming took 2 bases from V and 7 from J; bases not matched to a gene: 5.

On this clone itself: The same CDR3 can be traced to other DNA sequences in this sample. This CDR3 reads CASSLVEQFF. The CDR3 nucleotides are TGTGCCAGCAGCTTAGTGGAGCAGTTCTTC. The chain combines TRBV11-2 with TRBJ2-1; D not certain. V was cut by 1 base and J by 10 bases, with 2 bases left in between. The CDR3 is 10 residues long. CDR1 SGHAT and CDR2 FQNNGV come from the germline V gene.